The T cell receptor beta chain described here comes from a study of cytomegalovirus exposure and HLA in healthy donors. Study outcomes and limitations: Presence/absence analyses assumed roughly uniform sequencing depth across donors, which may not hold. Sequences of the TCR beta chain were said to predict the HLA-A and HLA-B alleles of most subjects accurately. Earlier findings revealed that most TCR beta V segments proved productive either about 87% or about 30% of the time.

This clone has a single count. No antigen is known for it. V shed 4 bases and J 4 bases; nucleotides not matched to a gene: 16. The germline V gene encodes CDR1 LGHNA and CDR2 YSLEER. This CDR3 region has 20 residues. Both 60 Vbeta primers and 13 Jbeta primers went into the PCR. The protocol was immunoSEQ multiplex PCR, while the TCRdb copy is restricted to in-frame clones and leaves out a portion. The sample has over 150,000 clones, approximately 80% seen once. V and J are TRBV4-3 and TRBJ2-2; TRBD2 matches 12 bases. This receptor was obtained from a male donor in good health and CMV-seronegative. The material sequenced was PBMCs. CDR3 sequence reads: CASSLTTARQGLAGTGELFF. The CDR3 DNA follows: TGCGCCAGCAGCCTGACGACGGCCCGGCAGGGACTAGCGGGCACCGGGGAGCTGTTTTTT.